The present TCR beta chain was sequenced within a study of naive and memory T cell subsets. TCR cDNA received a 3' ligated oligonucleotide that carried a UMI. RNA was extracted from 2.5 to 3 ml of whole blood of healthy adults. Trimming cost V 2 bases and J 8 bases, with 24 bases left between them. CDR1 is MNHEY and CDR2 is SVGAGI in the germline V gene. The CDR3 length is 17 residues. The SP2 primer and nested alpha and beta constant region primers amplified ligated cDNA in four rounds. Reverse transcription of blood and skin TCR RNA was primed at alpha and beta constant regions. In TCRdb, the 5' RACE reads were re-called with MiXCR into one record per CDR3 protein. The repertoire includes tens of thousands of distinct CDR3 sequences, 7% to 8% of them detected once, and 15% to 20% sits in the top ten.

This sequence was found in a female donor in good health. V gene TRBV6-5 combines with J gene TRBJ1-2; D is possibly TRBD1 (6 bases). Here the CDR3 reads CASSYPQGRDGIVGYTF. DNA for the CDR3: TGTGCCAGCAGTTACCCCCAGGGGCGCGATGGTATAGTAGGCTACACCTTC.